This T cell receptor (beta chain) was retrieved from a study of breast tumors, draining lymph nodes, adjacent tissues. Germline V CDR1 and CDR2: SNHLY, FYNNEI. V lost 3 bases and J lost 4, with 10 bases in between. The CDR3 extends over 14 amino acids. The lymph nodes were axillary draining lymph nodes from breast cancer patients. General observations from the study: Tumor repertoires ranked between lymph nodes and nontumor tissue in diversity, with V and J gene preferences. Data only fit, rather than demonstrated, lymph node origin of most tumor T cells. Luminal-like breast cancer showed significantly greater tumor-nontumor repertoire similarity than basal-like breast cancer did.

TCRdb used MiXCR to reprocess the multiplex PCR reads, holding one entry per CDR3 protein. The data contain about 180,000 distinct CDR3 sequences, 30% to 35% of them singletons. The table lists this clonotype with many counts. The antigen is undetermined. The sequenced material came from axillary lymph node tissue. This chain joins TRBV2 and TRBJ1-3, with D possibly TRBD1 on 5 matching bases. The receptor was derived from a female donor with breast cancer. Some clones in this sample may be carry-over from other donors' samples. The DNA of the CDR3 is TGTGCCAGCAGTGATCTCGGGGGAGGAAACACCATATATTTT. It is translated as CASSDLGGGNTIYF.